The clone carrying this T cell receptor beta chain was counted ten times or more. Its antigen is unidentified. Amplified TCR beta CDR3 regions came from RNA transcripts. The HTBI primer set drove a first-round RT-PCR of the TCR CDR3. TCRdb used MiXCR to reprocess the multiplex PCR reads, holding one entry per CDR3 protein. This sample has approximately 320,000 distinct CDR3 sequences, with 16% found just once. The data stem from a study of T cells in Graves' hyperthyroidism and ophthalmopathy. The study's findings and limits: Ophthalmopathy was identified by the model a median 6.5 months ahead of onset.

CDR1 and CDR2 from the germline V gene are SNHLY and FYNNEI. Trimming left V 6 bases short and J 5 bases short, with 11 bases between. This CDR3 comprises 13 residues. Graves' hyperthyroidism showing no ophthalmopathy progression within 18 months was considered stable. Exclusion followed for patients with uncontrolled infection, other autoimmune disease, pregnancy or lactation. PBMCs came from 9 to 10 ml fresh peripheral blood. Sequenced input: blood. The chain links TRBV2 to TRBJ2-1; no reliable D call. The source of this sequence is a man in his thirties or forties with Graves' hyperthyroidism. The DNA for the CDR3 is TGTGCCAGCAGCACGACCCTAGACAATGAGCAGTTCTTC. Protein: CASSTTLDNEQFF.